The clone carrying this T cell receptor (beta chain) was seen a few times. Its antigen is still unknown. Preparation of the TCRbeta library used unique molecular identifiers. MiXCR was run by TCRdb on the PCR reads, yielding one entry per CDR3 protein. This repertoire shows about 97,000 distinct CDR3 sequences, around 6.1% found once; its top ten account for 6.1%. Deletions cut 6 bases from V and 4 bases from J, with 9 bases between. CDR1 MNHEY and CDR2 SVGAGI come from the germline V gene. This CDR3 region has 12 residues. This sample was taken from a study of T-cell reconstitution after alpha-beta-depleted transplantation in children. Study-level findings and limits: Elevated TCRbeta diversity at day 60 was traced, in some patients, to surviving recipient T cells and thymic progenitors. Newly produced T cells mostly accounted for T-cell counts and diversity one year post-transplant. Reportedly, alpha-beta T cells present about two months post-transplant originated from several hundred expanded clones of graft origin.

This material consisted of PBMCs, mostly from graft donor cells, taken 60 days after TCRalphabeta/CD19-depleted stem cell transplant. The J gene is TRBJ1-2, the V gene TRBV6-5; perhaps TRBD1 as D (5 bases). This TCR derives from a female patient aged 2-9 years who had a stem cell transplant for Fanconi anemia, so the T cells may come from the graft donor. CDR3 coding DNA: TGTGCCAGCAGACAGGCCCTCTATGGCTACACCTTC. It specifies CASRQALYGYTF.